Below, 18 T cell receptor beta chains from the same sample are listed, as sequenced in a study of human CD8 memory T cell subsets. Generation of TCR beta libraries used UMI-labeled 5' RACE. TCRdb re-called the 5' RACE reads, yielding one record per CDR3 amino acid sequence without DNA. The specimen's table records around 12,000 distinct CDR3 sequences. The sequenced material came from CD8+ T cells from PBMCs. The receptors were gathered from a human donor in good health.

V and J are TRBV13 and TRBJ2-1; TCRdb calls TRBD2, which cannot be checked without DNA. CDR3 length: 15 residues. Germline CDR1 reads PRHDT; CDR2 reads FYEKMQ (reference sequence). The CDR3 loop is CASSREPLASNEQFF.

This sequence joins TRBV9 and TRBJ1-1. The length of the CDR3 is 13 residues. The V gene's germline CDR1 is SGDLS and CDR2 YYNGEE. This chain's CDR3 is CASSPEVGTEAFF.

V gene TRBV28 combines with J gene TRBJ2-7. The CDR3 sequence is 12 residues long. Germline CDR1 and CDR2: MDHEN and SYDVKM. The CDR3 protein is CASSTYANEQYF.

The chain joins TRBV27 to TRBJ2-7. There are 13 residues in the CDR3. The germline V gene has CDR1 MNHEY and CDR2 SMNVEV (reference sequence). The chain's CDR3 is CASSLSIKDEQYF.

The chain employs TRBV27 and TRBJ2-5; the TRBD1 assignment by TCRdb is unverifiable without DNA. Germline V gene lookup returns CDR1 MNHEY and CDR2 SMNVEV (reference sequence). This CDR3 contains 17 residues. Here the CDR3 reads CASSSLGGQSYQETQYF.

By frequency, this clonotype registers medium-sized. The chain carries TRBV4-1 and TRBJ2-2; TCRdb outputs TRBD2, but without DNA this stays unchecked. CDR3 size: 16 residues. The germline V gene encodes CDR1 MGHRA and CDR2 YSYEKL. CDR3 sequence reads: CASSQDGTSEVGELFF.

The chain combines TRBV6-6 with TRBJ2-2. The length of the CDR3 is 12 residues. CDR1 is MNHNY, CDR2 SVGAGI, per germline (reference sequence). The CDR3 reads CASVGYTGELFF.

The chain couples TRBV5-6 to TRBJ2-1; TCRdb's D call of TRBD1 is untestable without DNA. Per germline, CDR1 SGHDT and CDR2 YYEEEE. The length of the CDR3 is 13 residues. The CDR3 spells CASSFRTDNEQFF.

V is TRBV27 and J is TRBJ2-2; TCRdb reports TRBD2, a call that lacks DNA to check it against. Germline V gene sequence: CDR1 MNHEY, CDR2 SMNVEV (reference sequence). This CDR3 spans 22 amino acids. CDR3 protein: CASSLRVIGQGALPLWTGELFF.

The chain uses TRBV10-3 and TRBJ2-1; TCRdb indicates TRBD1, and absent DNA this call remains unverified. The CDR3 is 17 amino acids. From germline, CDR1 is ENHRY and CDR2 SYGVKD. CDR3: CAISEPGHPSSYNEQFF.

CDR3 residues: CASSLSPGAWTEAFF. V usage is TRBV27 and J usage is TRBJ1-1; TCRdb outputs TRBD1, but without DNA this stays unchecked. Germline V gene data show CDR1 as MNHEY and CDR2 as SMNVEV (reference sequence). The CDR3 loop spans 15 amino acids.

This sequence joins TRBV6-2 or TRBV6-3 and TRBJ2-4; TCRdb reports TRBD2, a call that lacks DNA to check it against. The length of the CDR3 is 15 residues. CDR1 and CDR2 (germline): MNHEY, SVGEGT. CDR3 region: CASSANPREVNIQYF.

The gene calls are TRBV7-6 and TRBJ2-1; TCRdb indicates TRBD2, and absent DNA this call remains unverified. The CDR3 is 18 residues long. CDR1 and CDR2 (germline): SGHVS, FNYEAQ. CDR3 in amino acids: CASSSNPGTSGSLNEQFF.

The chain couples TRBV7-9 to TRBJ2-7. Germline CDR1 is SEHNR and CDR2 is FQNEAQ (reference sequence). The CDR3 is 14 residues long. CDR3 sequence reads: CASSLGHGAYEQYF.

This rearrangement joins TRBV27 to TRBJ2-2; the TRBD2 assignment by TCRdb is unverifiable without DNA. This CDR3 comprises 18 residues. Germline lookup yields CDR1 MNHEY and CDR2 SMNVEV (reference sequence). The CDR3 sequence is CASSFLLLAGTTTGELFF.

The chain links TRBV20-1 to TRBJ2-1; with no DNA, the TCRdb D assignment of TRBD1 cannot be verified. Per the germline V gene, CDR1 is DFQATT and CDR2 is SNEGSKA (reference sequence). The CDR3 runs to 16 residues. The CDR3 loop is CSARLGLTFPYNEQFF.

This clonotype registers medium-sized by frequency. CDR3 region: CASSPTSVGYNEQFF. The chain couples TRBV13 to TRBJ2-1; the TRBD2 assignment by TCRdb is unverifiable without DNA. The germline V gene encodes CDR1 PRHDT and CDR2 FYEKMQ (reference sequence). There are 15 residues in the CDR3.

This clonotype registers medium-sized by frequency. The V gene is TRBV14, the J gene TRBJ1-2; no DNA is available, so the TRBD1 call from TCRdb remains unchecked. Germline CDR1 SGHDN, CDR2 FVKESK. The CDR3 runs to 15 residues. The chain's CDR3 is CASSQDFAGVDGYTF.